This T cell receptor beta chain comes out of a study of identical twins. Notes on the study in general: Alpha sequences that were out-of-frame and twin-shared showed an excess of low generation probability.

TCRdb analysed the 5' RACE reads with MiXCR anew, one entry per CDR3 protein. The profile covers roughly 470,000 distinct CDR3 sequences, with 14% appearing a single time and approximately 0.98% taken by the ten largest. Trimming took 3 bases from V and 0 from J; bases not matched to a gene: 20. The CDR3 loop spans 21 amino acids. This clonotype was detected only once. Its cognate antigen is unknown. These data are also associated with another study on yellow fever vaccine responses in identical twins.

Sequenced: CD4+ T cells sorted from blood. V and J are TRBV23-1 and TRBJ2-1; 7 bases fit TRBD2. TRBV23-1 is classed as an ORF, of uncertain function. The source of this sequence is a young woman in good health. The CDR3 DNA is TGCGCCAGCAGTCATTACAAAAGCGCCCAGCGGGACCCCTCCTCCTACAATGAGCAGTTCTTC. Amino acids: CASSHYKSAQRDPSSYNEQFF.